This is a list of T cell receptor beta chains from one sample in a study of CD8 T cells in ankylosing spondylitis. TCRdb re-called the 5' RACE reads through MiXCR, storing one row per CDR3 protein. The table has 200,000 to 250,000 distinct CDR3 sequences, around 18% seen once. The sequencing input was blood, either unsorted or a sorted T cell fraction (not recorded which). All receptors come from a male donor with ankylosing spondylitis. Both conserved end residues are part of each CDR3. Each record gives: V gene, CDR3 length, clone size, CDR3 protein. A row's size may be missing; if present it is once, few, many or a size class.

v_gene: TRBV5-1; len: 17; abundance: few; CDR3aa: CASSFEAGSQTNTEAFF
v_gene: TRBV7-8; len: 18; abundance: NA; CDR3aa: CASSLVLEGYQDYNEQFF
v_gene: TRBV12-3/TRBV12-4; len: 13; abundance: few; CDR3aa: CASTLSGAETQYF
v_gene: TRBV11-2; len: 14; abundance: NA; CDR3aa: CASSFGQENSPLHF
v_gene: TRBV6-1; len: 15; abundance: NA; CDR3aa: CASSPRQGQGSEQYF
v_gene: TRBV12-3/TRBV12-4; len: 15; abundance: NA; CDR3aa: CASIFSSGGRDTQYF
v_gene: TRBV20-1; len: 14; abundance: few; CDR3aa: CSAISDNSYNEQFF
v_gene: TRBV13; len: 12; abundance: NA; CDR3aa: CASSSSKREAFF
v_gene: TRBV29-1; len: 13; abundance: few; CDR3aa: CSVGARESYEQYF
v_gene: TRBV29-1; len: 15; abundance: NA; CDR3aa: CSVEAQGTLTDTQYF
v_gene: TRBV7-9; len: 16; abundance: NA; CDR3aa: CASSLYTSGRYNEQFF
v_gene: TRBV9; len: 13; abundance: few; CDR3aa: CASSVSSGIEQYF
v_gene: TRBV14; len: 13; abundance: few; CDR3aa: CASSTGSVETQYF